This T cell receptor beta chain was recorded in a study of radiotherapy plus CTLA-4 blockade in lung cancer. TCRdb's copy holds only in-frame clones and misses some; the assay was immunoSEQ multiplex PCR. Of roughly 58,000 clones in the sample, just under 85% were seen once. Germline V gene sequence: CDR1 LGHNA, CDR2 YSLEER. V was shortened by 0 bases and J by 2 bases, with 14 bases between the two germline ends. The CDR3 contains 16 residues. The starting material was peripheral blood, obtained from a patient treated with radiotherapy plus ipilimumab. The rearrangement joins TRBV4-3 to TRBJ2-7; D is perhaps TRBD1 (5 bases). The clonotype originates from a human donor with non-small cell lung cancer whose response to radiotherapy plus ipilimumab could not be evaluated. The CDR3 DNA reads TGCGCCAGCAGCCAAGATTACCCGGACACCACCTACGAGCAGTACTTC. It yields the protein CASSQDYPDTTYEQYF.